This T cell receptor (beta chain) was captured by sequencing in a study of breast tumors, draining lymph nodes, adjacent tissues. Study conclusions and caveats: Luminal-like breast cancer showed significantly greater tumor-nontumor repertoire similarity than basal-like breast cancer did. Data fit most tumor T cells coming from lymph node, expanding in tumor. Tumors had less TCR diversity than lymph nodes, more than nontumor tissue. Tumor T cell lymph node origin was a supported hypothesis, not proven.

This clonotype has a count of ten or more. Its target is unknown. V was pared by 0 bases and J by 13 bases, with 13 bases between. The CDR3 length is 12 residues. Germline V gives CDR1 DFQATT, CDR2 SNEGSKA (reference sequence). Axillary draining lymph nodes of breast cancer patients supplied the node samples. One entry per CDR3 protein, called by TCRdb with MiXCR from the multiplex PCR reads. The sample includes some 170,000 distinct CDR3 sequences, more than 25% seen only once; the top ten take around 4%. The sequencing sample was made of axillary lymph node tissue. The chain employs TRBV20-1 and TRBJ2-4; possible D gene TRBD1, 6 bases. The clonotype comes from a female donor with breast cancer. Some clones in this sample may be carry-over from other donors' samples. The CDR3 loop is CSARDLQGSQYF. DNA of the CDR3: TGCAGTGCTAGAGACCTACAGGGCTCACAGTACTTC.